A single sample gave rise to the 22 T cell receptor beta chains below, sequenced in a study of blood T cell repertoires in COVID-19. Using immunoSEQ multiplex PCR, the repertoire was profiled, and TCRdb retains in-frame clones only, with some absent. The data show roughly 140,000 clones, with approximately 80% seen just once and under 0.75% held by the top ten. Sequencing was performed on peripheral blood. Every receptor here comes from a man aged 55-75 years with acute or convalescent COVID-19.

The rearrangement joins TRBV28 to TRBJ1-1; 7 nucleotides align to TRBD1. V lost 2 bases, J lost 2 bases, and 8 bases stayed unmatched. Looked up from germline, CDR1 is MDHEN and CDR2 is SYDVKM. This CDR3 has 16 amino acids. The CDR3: CASSLGTTGINTEAFF. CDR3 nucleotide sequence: TGTGCCAGCAGTTTAGGAACGACAGGGATAAACACTGAAGCTTTCTTT.

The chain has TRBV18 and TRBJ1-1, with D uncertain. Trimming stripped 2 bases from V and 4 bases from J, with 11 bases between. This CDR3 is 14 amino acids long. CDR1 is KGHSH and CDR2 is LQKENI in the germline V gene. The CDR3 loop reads CASSPSEGSTEAFF. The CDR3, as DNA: TGTGCCAGCTCACCAAGTGAGGGTAGCACTGAAGCTTTCTTT.

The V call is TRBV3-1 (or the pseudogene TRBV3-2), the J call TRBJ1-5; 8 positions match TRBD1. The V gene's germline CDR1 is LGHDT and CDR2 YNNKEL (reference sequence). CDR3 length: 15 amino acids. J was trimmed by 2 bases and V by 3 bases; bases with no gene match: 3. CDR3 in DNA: TGTGCCAGCAGCCACGCGGGACAGGGCAATCAGCCCCAGCATTTT. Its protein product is CASSHAGQGNQPQHF.

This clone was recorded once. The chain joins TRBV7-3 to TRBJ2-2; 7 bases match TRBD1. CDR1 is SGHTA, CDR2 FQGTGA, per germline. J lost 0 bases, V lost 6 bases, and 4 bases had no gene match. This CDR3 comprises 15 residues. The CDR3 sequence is CASSPGTANTGELFF. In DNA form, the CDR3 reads TGTGCCAGCAGTCCCGGGACAGCGAACACCGGGGAGCTGTTTTTT.

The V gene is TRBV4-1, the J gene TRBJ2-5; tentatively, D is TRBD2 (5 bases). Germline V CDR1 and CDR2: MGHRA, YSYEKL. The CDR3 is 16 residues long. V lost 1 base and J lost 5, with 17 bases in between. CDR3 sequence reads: CASSQGGGYNVETQYF. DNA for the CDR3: TGCGCCAGCAGCCAAGGAGGAGGTTACAACGTGGAGACCCAGTACTTC.

CDR3 amino acids: CASSVGQGLGELFF. The CDR3 region has the DNA TGTGCCAGCAGCGTCGGACAGGGATTGGGGGAGCTGTTTTTT. V gene TRBV9 combines with J gene TRBJ2-2; TRBD1 aligns across 8 bases. Germline V CDR1 and CDR2: SGDLS, YYNGEE. V shed 2 bases, J shed 8 bases, and the junction held 5 bases outside the gene matches. This CDR3 is built from 14 residues.

The CDR3, as DNA: TGTGCCAGTAGATCCGACAGGGTCGTTAAGAACAATCAGCCCCAGCATTTT. Residues: CASRSDRVVKNNQPQHF. The chain has TRBV19 and TRBJ1-5; 7 bases agree with TRBD1. J lost 3 bases, V lost 6 bases, and 14 bases had no gene match. CDR3 length equals 17 residues. Per the germline V gene, CDR1 is LNHDA and CDR2 is SQIVND (reference sequence).

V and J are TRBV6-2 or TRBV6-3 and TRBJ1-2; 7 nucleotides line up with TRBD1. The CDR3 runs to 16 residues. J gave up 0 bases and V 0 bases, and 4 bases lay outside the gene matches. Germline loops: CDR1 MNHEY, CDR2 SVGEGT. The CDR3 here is CASSYSGTATNYGYTF. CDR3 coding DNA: TGTGCCAGCAGTTACTCAGGGACAGCCACTAACTATGGCTACACCTTC.

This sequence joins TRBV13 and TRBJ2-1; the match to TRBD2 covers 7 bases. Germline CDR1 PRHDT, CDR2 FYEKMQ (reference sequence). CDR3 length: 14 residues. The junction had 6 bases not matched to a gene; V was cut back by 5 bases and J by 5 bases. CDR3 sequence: CASSRRGENNEQFF. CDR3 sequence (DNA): TGTGCCAGCAGCCGCCGGGGGGAGAACAATGAGCAGTTCTTC.

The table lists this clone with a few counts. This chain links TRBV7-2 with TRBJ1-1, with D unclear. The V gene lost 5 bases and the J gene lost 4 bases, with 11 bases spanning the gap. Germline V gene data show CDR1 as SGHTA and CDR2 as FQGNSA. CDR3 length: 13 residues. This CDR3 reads CASSPARITEAFF. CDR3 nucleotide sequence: TGTGCCAGCAGCCCCGCCAGGATCACTGAAGCTTTCTTT.

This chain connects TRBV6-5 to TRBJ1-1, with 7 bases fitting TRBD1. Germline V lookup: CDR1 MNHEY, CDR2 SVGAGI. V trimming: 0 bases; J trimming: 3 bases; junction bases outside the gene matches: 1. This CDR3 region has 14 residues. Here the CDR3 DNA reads TGTGCCAGCAGTTACTCAGGGGGCCACACTGAAGCTTTCTTT. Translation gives CASSYSGGHTEAFF.

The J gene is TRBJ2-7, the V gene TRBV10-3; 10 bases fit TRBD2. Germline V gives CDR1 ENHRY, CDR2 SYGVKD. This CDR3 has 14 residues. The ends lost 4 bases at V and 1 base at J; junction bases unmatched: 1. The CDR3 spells CAISGTSGSYEQYF. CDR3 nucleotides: TGTGCCATCAGTGGGACTAGCGGTTCCTACGAGCAGTACTTC.

This CDR3 is CASSHPDRGTNEKLFF. Here the CDR3 DNA reads TGCGCCAGCAGCCATCCGGACAGGGGGACTAATGAAAAACTGTTTTTT. The V gene is TRBV4-1, the J gene TRBJ1-4, with 10 nucleotides matching TRBD1. Germline assignment: CDR1 MGHRA and CDR2 YSYEKL. The CDR3 loop spans 16 amino acids. Trimming at V came to 3 bases and at J to 2 bases, leaving 3 bases not matched to a gene.

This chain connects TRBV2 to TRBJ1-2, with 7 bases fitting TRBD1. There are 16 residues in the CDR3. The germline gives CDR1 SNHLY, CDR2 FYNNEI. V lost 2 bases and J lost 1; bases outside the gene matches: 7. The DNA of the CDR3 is TGTGCCAGCAGTGAATTCGGGACAGCCATTAACTATGGCTACACCTTC. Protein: CASSEFGTAINYGYTF. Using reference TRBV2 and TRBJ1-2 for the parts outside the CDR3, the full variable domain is EPEVTQTPSHQVTQMGQEVILRCVPISNHLYFYWYRQILGQKVEFLVSFYNNEISEKSEIFDDQFSVERPDGSNFTLKIRSTKLEDSAMYFCASSEFGTAINYGYTFGSGTRLTVV.

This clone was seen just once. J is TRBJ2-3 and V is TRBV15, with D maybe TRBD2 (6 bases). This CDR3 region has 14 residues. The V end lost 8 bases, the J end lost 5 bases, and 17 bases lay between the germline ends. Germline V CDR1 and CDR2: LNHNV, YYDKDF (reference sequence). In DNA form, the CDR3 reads TGTGCCACCCGTTGGGCGGGAATTGGAGATACGCAGTATTTT. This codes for CATRWAGIGDTQYF.

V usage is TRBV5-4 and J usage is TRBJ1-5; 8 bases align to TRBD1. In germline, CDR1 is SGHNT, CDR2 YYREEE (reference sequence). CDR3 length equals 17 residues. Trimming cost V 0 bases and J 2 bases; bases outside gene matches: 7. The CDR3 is CASSLGGGQGGNQPQHF. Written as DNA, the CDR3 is TGTGCCAGCAGCTTGGGAGGTGGACAGGGTGGCAATCAGCCCCAGCATTTT.

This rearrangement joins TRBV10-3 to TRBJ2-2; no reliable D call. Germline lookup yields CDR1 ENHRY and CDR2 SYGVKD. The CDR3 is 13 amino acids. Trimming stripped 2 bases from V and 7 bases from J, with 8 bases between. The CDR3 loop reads CAISEKAVGELFF. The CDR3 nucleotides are TGTGCCATCAGTGAGAAGGCGGTCGGGGAGCTGTTTTTT.

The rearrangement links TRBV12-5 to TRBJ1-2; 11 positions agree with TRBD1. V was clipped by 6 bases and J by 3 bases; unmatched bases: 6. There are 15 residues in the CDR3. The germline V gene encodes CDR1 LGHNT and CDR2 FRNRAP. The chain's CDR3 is CASGQGQGAYYGYTF. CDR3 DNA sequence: TGTGCTAGTGGCCAAGGACAGGGGGCATACTATGGCTACACCTTC.

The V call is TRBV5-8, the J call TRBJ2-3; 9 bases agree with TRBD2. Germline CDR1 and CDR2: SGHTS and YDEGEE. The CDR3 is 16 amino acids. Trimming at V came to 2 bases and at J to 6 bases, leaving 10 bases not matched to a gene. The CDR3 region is CASSLGLAGSVDTQYF. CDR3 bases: TGTGCCAGCAGCTTAGGGCTAGCGGGGTCTGTTGATACGCAGTATTTT.

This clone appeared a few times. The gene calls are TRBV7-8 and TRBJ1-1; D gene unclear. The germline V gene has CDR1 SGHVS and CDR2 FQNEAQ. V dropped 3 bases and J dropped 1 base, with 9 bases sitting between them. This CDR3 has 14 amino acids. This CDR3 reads CASSFGVGNTEAFF. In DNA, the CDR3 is TGTGCCAGCAGCTTCGGAGTGGGGAACACTGAAGCTTTCTTT.

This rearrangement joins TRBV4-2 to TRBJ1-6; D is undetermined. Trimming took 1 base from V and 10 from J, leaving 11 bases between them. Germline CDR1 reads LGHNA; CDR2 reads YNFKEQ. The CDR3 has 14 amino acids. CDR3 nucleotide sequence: TGTGCCAGCAGCCAAGTACCCACCCAGTCACCCCTCCACTTT. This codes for CASSQVPTQSPLHF.

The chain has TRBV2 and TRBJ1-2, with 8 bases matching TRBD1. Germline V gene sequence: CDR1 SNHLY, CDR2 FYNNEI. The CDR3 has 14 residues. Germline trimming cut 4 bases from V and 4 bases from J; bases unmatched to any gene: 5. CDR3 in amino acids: CASSAQGAGYGYTF. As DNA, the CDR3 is TGTGCCAGCAGTGCCCAGGGGGCGGGCTATGGCTACACCTTC.